This T cell receptor (beta chain) stems from a study of beta chain features in type 1 diabetes. The wider study: The study examined around 99,000,000 sorted cells across all samples. Study-wide points: VDJ junctions from patients with type 1 diabetes contained fewer insertions and more deletions.

This clone was picked up a small number of times. Its antigen is currently unknown. Reverse transcription of all isolated RNA meant that expressed TCRB transcripts were sequenced. Around 3.8 million reads per sample were averaged for naive, central memory and regulatory samples. The method was immunoSEQ multiplex PCR; TCRdb's version includes in-frame clones alone and lacks a portion of them. The data hold under 250,000 clones, with roughly 11% observed a single time. Per germline, CDR1 ENHRY and CDR2 SYGVKD. V lost 4 bases, J lost 5 bases, and 8 bases stayed unmatched. The CDR3 has 15 amino acids. The sequenced sample consisted of central memory CD4+ T cells from blood. The chain uses TRBV10-3 and TRBJ2-3, with 8 bases fitting TRBD2. The receptor's source is a man aged 18 to 30 in good health. CDR3 nucleotide sequence: TGTGCCATCAGTGGAGGGCGGGAGGCTGGAGATACGCAGTATTTT. Its protein product is CAISGGREAGDTQYF.